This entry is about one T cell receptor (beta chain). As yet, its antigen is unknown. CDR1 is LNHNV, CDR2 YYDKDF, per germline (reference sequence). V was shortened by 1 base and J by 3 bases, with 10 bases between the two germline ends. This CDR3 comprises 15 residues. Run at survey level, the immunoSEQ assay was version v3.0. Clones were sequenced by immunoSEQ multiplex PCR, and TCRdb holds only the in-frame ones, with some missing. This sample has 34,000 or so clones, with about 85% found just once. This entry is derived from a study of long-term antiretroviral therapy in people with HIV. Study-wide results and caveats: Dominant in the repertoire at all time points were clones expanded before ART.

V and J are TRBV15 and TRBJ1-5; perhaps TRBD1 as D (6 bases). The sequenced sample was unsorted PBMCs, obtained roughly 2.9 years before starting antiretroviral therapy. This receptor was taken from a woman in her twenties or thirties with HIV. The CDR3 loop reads CATSRALGANQPQHF. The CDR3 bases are TGTGCCACCAGCAGAGCTTTGGGGGCCAATCAGCCCCAGCATTTT.